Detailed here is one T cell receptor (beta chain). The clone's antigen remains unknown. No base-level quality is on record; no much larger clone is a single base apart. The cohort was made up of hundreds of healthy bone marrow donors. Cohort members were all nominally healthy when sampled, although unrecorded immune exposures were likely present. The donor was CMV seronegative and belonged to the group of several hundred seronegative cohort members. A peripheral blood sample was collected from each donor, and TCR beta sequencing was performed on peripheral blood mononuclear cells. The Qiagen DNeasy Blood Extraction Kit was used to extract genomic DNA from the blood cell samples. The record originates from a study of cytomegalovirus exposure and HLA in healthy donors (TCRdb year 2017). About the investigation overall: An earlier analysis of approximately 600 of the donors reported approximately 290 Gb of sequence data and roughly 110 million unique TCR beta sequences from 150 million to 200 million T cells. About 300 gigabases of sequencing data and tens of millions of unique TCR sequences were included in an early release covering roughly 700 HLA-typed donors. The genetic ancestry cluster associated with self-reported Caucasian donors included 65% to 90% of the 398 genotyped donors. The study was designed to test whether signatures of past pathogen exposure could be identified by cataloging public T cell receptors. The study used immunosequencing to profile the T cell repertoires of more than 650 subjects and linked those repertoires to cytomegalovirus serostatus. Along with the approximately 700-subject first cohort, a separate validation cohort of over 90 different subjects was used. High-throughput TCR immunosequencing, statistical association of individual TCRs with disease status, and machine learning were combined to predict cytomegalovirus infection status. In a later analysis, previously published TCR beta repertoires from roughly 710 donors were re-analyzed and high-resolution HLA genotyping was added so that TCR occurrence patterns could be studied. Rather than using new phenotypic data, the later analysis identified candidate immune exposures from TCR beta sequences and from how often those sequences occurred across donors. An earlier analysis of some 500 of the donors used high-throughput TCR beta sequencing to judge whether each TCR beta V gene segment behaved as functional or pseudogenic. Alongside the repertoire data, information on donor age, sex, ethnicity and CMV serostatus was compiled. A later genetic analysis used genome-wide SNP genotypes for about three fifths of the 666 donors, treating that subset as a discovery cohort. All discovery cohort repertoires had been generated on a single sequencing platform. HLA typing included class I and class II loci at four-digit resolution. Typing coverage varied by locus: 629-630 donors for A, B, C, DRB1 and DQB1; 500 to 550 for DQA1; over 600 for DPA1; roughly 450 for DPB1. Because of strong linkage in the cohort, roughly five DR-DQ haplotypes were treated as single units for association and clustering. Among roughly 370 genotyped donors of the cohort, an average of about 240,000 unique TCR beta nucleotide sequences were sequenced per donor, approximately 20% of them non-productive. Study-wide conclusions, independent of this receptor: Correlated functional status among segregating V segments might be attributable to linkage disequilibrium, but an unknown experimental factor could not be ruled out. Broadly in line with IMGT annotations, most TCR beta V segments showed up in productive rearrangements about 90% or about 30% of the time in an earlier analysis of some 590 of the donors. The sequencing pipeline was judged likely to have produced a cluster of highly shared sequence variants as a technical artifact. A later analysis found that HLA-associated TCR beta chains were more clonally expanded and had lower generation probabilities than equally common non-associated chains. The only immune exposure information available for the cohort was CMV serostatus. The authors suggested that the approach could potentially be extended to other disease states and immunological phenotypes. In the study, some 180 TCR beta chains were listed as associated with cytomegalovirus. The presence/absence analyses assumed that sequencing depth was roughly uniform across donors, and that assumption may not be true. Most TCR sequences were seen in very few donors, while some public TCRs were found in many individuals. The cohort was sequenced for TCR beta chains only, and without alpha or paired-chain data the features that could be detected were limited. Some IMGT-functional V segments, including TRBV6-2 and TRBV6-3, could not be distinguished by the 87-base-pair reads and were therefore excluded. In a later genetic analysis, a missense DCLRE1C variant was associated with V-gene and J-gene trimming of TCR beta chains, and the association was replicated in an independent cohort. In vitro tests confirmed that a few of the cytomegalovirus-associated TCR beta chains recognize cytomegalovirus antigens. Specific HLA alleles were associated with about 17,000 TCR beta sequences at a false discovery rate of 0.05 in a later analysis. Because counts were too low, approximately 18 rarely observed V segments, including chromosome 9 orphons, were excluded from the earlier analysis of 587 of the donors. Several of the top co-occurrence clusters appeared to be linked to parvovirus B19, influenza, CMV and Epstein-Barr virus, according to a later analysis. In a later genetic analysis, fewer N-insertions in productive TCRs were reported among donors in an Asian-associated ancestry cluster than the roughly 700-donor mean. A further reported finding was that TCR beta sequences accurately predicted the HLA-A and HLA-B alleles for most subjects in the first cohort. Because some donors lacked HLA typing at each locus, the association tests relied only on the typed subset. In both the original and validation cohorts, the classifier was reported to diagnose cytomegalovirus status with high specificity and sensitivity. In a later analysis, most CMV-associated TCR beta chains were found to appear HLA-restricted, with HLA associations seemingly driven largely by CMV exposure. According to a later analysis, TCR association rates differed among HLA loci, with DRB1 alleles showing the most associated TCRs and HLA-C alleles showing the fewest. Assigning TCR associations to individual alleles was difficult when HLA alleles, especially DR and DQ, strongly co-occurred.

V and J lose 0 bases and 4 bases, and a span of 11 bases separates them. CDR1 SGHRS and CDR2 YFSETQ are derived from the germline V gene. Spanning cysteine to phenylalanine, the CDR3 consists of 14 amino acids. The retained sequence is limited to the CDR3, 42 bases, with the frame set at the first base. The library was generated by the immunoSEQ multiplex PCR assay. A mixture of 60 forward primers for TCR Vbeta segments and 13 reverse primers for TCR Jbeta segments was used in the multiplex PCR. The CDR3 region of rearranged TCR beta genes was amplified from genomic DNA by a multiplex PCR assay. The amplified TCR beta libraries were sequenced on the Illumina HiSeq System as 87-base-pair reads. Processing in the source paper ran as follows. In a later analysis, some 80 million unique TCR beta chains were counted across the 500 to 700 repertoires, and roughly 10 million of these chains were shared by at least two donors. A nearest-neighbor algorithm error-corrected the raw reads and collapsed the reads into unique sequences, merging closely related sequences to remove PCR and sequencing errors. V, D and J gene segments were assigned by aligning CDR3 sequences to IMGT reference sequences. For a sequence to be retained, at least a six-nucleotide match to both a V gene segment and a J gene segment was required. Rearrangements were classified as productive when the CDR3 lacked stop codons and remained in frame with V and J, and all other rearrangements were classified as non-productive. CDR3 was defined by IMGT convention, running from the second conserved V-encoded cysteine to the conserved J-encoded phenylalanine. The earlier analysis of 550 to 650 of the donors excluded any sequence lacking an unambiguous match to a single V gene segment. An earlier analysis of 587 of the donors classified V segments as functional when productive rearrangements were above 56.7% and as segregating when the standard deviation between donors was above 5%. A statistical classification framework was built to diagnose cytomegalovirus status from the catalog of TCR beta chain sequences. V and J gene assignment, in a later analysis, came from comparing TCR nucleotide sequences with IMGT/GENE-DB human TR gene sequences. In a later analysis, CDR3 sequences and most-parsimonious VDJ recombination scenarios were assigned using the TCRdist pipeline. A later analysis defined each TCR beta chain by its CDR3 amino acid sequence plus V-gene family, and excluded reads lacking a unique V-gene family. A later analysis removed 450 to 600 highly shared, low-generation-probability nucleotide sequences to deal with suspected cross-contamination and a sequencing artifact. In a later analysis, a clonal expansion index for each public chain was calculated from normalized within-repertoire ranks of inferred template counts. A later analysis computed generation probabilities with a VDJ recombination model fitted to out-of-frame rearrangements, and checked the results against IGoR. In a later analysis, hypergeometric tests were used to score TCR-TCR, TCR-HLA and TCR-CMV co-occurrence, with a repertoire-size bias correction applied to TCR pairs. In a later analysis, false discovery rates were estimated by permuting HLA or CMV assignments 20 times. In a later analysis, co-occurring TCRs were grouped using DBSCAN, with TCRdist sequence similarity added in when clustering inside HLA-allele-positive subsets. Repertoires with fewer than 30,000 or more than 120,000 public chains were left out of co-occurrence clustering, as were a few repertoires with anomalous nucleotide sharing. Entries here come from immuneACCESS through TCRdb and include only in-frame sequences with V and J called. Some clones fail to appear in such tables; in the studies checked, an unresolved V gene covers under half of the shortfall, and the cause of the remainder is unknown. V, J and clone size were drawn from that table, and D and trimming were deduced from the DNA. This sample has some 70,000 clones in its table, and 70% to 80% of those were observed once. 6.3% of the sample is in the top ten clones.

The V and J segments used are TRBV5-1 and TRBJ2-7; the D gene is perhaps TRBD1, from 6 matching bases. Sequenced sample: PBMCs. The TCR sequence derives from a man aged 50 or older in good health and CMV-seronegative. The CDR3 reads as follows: CASSLAGGEYEQYF. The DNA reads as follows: TGCGCCAGCAGCTTGGCTGGGGGCGAGTACGAGCAGTACTTC.